This T cell receptor beta chain is from a study of blood T cell repertoires in COVID-19. TCRdb keeps only in-frame clones here, not all; method: immunoSEQ multiplex PCR. The table has 250,000 to 300,000 clones, approximately 85% seen once; the top ten hold approximately 2%. Germline V CDR1 and CDR2: SEHNR, FQNEAQ (reference sequence). The CDR3 spans 16 residues. Trimming left V 4 bases short and J 2 bases short, with 17 bases between. Grouping used clinical history reported by participants in a survey and questionnaire. Two consecutive negative NP/OP PCR tests, clearance, or resolved symptoms defined Cohort 3 recovery.

This sequence originates from a woman in her forties or fifties who had recovered from COVID-19. The sample taken for sequencing was PBMCs or T cells enriched from blood (not recorded which). This chain connects TRBV7-9 to TRBJ1-2; the D gene is possibly TRBD1 (6 bases). CDR3 region: CASSSPGTTDNYGYTF. The CDR3 region has the DNA TGTGCCAGCAGCTCCCCCGGGACAACTGACAACTATGGCTACACCTTC.